This TCR beta chain was profiled in a study of blood T cell repertoires in COVID-19. Across the study: Whether acute or convalescent, the COVID-19 samples came from the United States, Italy and Spain. The cDNA or gDNA used as material had been derived from T cells, B-cell-depleted T cells, or PBMCs.

How the authors handled the data: Counts of nucleated cells, estimated from reference gene primer amplification, were obtained. Sequencing used immunoSEQ multiplex PCR; TCRdb keeps in-frame clones, though not all of them. V and J calls and clone size come straight from that table; D and trimming were deduced from the DNA. The sample comprises 200,000 to 300,000 clones, 84% of which are singletons, and 4.2% rests with the top ten. Trimming shortened V by 5 bases and J by 7 bases, and 15 bases separated the two germline ends. Per germline, CDR1 LNHDA and CDR2 SQIVND (reference sequence). The CDR3 runs 14 residues.

Sequencing was performed on peripheral blood. The genes are TRBV19 and TRBJ2-1, with TRBD2 as a possible D gene (5 bases). The sequence derives from a man in his fifties or sixties with acute or convalescent COVID-19. CDR3 amino acids: CASSATRQRNEQFF. Written as DNA, the CDR3 is TGTGCCAGTAGTGCTACTAGGCAACGGAATGAGCAGTTCTTC.